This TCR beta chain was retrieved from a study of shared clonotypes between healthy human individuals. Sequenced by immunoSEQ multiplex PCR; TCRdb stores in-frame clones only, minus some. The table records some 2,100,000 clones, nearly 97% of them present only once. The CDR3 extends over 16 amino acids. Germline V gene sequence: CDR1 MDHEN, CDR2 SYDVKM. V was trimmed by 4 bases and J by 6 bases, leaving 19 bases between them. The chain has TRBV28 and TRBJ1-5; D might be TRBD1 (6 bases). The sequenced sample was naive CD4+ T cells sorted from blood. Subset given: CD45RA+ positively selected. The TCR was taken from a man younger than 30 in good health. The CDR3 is CASSSLQGGTGQPQHF. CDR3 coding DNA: TGTGCCAGCAGTTCGTTACAGGGAGGAACGGGTCAGCCCCAGCATTTT. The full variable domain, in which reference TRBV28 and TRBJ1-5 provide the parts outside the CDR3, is DVKVTQSSRYLVKRTGEKVFLECVQDMDHENMFWYRQDPGLGLRLIYFSYDVKMKEKGDIPEGYSVSREKKERFSLILESASTNQTSMYLCASSSLQGGTGQPQHFGDGTRLSIL.